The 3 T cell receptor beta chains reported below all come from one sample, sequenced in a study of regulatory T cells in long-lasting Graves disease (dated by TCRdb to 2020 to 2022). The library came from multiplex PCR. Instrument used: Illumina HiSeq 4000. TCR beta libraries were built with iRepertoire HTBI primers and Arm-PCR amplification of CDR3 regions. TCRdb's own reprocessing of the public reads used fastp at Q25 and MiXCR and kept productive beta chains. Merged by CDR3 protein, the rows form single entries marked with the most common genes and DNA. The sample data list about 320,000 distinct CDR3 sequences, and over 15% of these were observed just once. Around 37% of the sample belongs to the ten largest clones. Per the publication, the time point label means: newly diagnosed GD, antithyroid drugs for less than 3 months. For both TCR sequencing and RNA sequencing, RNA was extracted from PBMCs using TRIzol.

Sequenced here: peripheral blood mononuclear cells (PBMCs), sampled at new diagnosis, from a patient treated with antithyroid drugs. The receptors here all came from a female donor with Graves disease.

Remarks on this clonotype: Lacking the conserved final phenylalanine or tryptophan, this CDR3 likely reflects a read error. The chain's CDR3 is CASSFKNIQYS. DNA of the CDR3: TGTGCCAGCAGTTTCAAAAACATTCAGTACTCC. The chain carries TRBV27 and TRBJ2-4; D gene ambiguous. V was trimmed by 3 bases and J by 3 bases, leaving 0 bases between them. The CDR3 covers 11 residues. Germline CDR1 reads MNHEY; CDR2 reads SMNVEV (reference sequence).

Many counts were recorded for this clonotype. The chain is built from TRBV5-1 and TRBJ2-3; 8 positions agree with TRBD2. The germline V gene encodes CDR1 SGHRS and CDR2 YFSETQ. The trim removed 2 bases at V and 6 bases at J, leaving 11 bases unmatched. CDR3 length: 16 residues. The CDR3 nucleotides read TGCGCCAGCAGCTTATTTAGCGGGGCCGGAGTGGATACGCAGTATTTT. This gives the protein CASSLFSGAGVDTQYF.

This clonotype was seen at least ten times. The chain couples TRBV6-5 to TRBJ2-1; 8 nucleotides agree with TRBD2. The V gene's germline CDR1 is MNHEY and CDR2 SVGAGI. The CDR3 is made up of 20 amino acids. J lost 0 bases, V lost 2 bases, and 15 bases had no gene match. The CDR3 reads CASSYRFFGRGRPSYNEQFF. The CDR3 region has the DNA TGTGCCAGCAGTTACCGGTTCTTCGGGAGGGGTCGCCCCTCCTACAATGAGCAGTTCTTC.